This TCR beta chain is from a study of shared clonotypes between healthy human individuals (dated by TCRdb to about 2020). With regard to the full study: The cohort comprised a couple of women and a few men aged 18 to 49 years. For each donor, three plates each were used for CD4 naive and CD4 memory, two plates were used for CD8 naive, and one plate was used for CD8 memory. To increase sequencing depth and limit assay-specific biases, TCR repertoire library preparation and sequencing were carried out by different laboratories using diverse techniques. Blood TCR repertoires of a handful of healthy adults were deeply sequenced to estimate repertoire size and the extent of clonotype sharing between individuals. Per donor, leukapheresis produced somewhere between about 0.85 and 9.5 billion PBMCs.

As concerns this clone: The antigen it binds to is not known. Base qualities are missing; no much larger clone stands one base away.

From its cysteine to its phenylalanine, the CDR3 spans 14 amino acids. Just CDR3 DNA is preserved here, 42 bases in frame from base 1. Reading the germline V gene gives CDR1 SGDLS and CDR2 YYNGEE. The trim is 3 bases for V and 2 bases for J, with a gap of 9 bases between the germline ends. CD8 naive samples consisted of CD45RO-negative cells that were positively selected for CCR7, yielding a CD45RA+CCR7+ population without TemRA cells. The donors were healthy, HIV-negative adults who had no recently reported acute infections or vaccinations. Only Caucasian adults living in Nashville, Tennessee, USA were represented among the donors. After blood collection by leukapheresis, PBMCs were isolated using Ficoll-Histopaque density gradient centrifugation and then cryopreserved in the vapor phase of liquid nitrogen. Analytical flow cytometry was used to check the purity and quantity of each magnetically sorted T cell population. Genomic DNA was isolated from each sorted fraction and quantified by UV absorbance on a Nanodrop 2000c.

Using the deep immunoSEQ assay, multiplex PCR amplified TCR CDR3 regions from genomic DNA. Extracted genomic DNA from each cell subset was distributed evenly across all wells of several immunoSEQ 96-well plates, and each plate was treated as a replicate. For sorted subsets, each replicate PCR was loaded with about 0.2 ug genomic DNA, equivalent to some 31,000 T cell genomes. Purified libraries were quantified with a Qubit 3.0 fluorometer, sized on a Bioanalyzer 2100, and re-quantified with the KAPA Library Quantification kit. Each immunoSEQ 96-well plate was sequenced on its own single-read 150-cycle Illumina NextSeq 550 flow cell. Turning to the authors' computational methods: Because the immunoSEQ output held only junctional sequences and lacked quality scores, the filtering could not match the filtering applied to full-length reads. Sequences were annotated with PyIR, a Python wrapper for IgBLAST v1.9, and V/J genes and CDR3 were assigned using IMGT germline references. Reads with weak V/J assignments (E-value above 1e-6), missing CDR3, stop codons, out-of-frame junctions, or ambiguous translated residues were removed. V3J clonotypes were defined as sequences sharing an identical inferred V gene, J gene, and CDR3 amino acid sequence. Percentage overlap between repertoires was computed as shared unique clonotypes divided by the size of the smaller repertoire. RTK rarefaction, the Chao1 estimator, and Recon v2.1 estimates of unobserved clonotypes were used to assess repertoire richness. OLGA was used to compute generation probabilities for all TCRbeta clonotypes that the gDNA method yielded from four donors. In its TCRdb copy, this immuneACCESS table keeps in-frame sequences only and misses some clones. Where compared with another copy, unresolved V genes explain less than half of these, and the others have no known cause. V and J calls and clone size are those listed in that table; D and trimming were worked out from the DNA. This sample comprises 2 million to 2.5 million clones, 93% of them detected only once. The ten biggest clones cover roughly 1.8% of the sample.

What the research found in general, with its limitations: Based on pairwise subsampling, the degree of clonotype sharing among donors was expected to be affected by sequencing depth. Sharing across several donors was observed for roughly 5.4% of naive CD4, less than 4% of naive CD8, 2.3% of memory CD4, and over 0.3% of memory CD8 clonotypes. Only blood was sampled, and tissue TCR repertoires likely differ from those in blood. Because the study included only a small number of donors, the genetic and exposure-history diversity represented was limited. Compared with non-shared clonotypes, the clonotypes found in all four sorted-subset donors had higher generation probabilities. Naive subsets generally had larger estimated clonotype richness than memory subsets. Incomplete sequencing was indicated by rarefaction of sorted-subset datasets, despite the large sequencing depth.

The TCR sequence derives from a man younger than 35 in good health. Some clones in this sample may be carry-over from other donors' samples. This chain is built from TRBV9 and TRBJ2-1; too little of a D gene remains to name it. Sequencing was performed on naive CD8+ T cells from PBMCs. This specimen's cell subset or site label, per the study, means: CD45RA+CCR7+. The sequence in DNA is TGTGCCAGCAGCGGGCTAGGTGCCTACAATGAGCAGTTCTTC. This encodes CASSGLGAYNEQFF. The full variable domain, completed from the reference TRBV9 and TRBJ2-1 proteins outside the CDR3, reads DSGVTQTPKHLITATGQRVTLRCSPRSGDLSVYWYQQSLDQGLQFLIQYYNGEERAKGNILERFSAQQFPDLHSELNLSSLELGDSALYFCASSGLGAYNEQFFGPGTRLTVL.